The rows below give T cell receptor beta chains drawn from one sample of a study of blood T cell repertoires in COVID-19. The table came from immunoSEQ multiplex PCR; TCRdb's copy has only in-frame clones and leaves some out. The sample consists of 20,000 to 25,000 clones, about 76% of them appearing once. The sequencing sample was made of peripheral blood. Receptor source: a man between 65 and 85 years old with acute or convalescent COVID-19. Each CDR3 is given with its conserved first and last residue. D genes are given only for firm matches. Clone size is given for some rows only: seen once, a few or many times, or a class if the clone is expanded.

D gene: .
clone size: few
J gene: TRBJ1-4
V gene: TRBV6-5
CDR3 length: 15
CDR3 DNA: TGTGCCATCTATAAAGGGACTTACAGTGGCGAAAAACTGTTTTTT
CDR3 protein: CAIYKGTYSGEKLFF

D gene: .
clone size: .
J gene: TRBJ1-3
V gene: TRBV2
CDR3 length: 14
CDR3 DNA: TGTGCCAGCCATCAGGGCCTATCTGGAAACACCATATATTTT
CDR3 protein: CASHQGLSGNTIYF

D gene: .
clone size: .
J gene: TRBJ2-7
V gene: TRBV3-1/TRBV3-2
CDR3 length: 16
CDR3 DNA: TGTGCCAGCAGCCAAGAGGACAGCCCGTCCCCTTACGAGCAGTACTTC
CDR3 protein: CASSQEDSPSPYEQYF

D gene: TRBD2
clone size: .
J gene: TRBJ2-7
V gene: TRBV5-1
CDR3 length: 17
CDR3 DNA: TGCGCCAGCAGCTTGGATGGTAGCGGGCCCTCCGTCTCCGAGCAGTACTTC
CDR3 protein: CASSLDGSGPSVSEQYF

D gene: .
clone size: .
J gene: TRBJ2-2
V gene: TRBV25-1
CDR3 length: 14
CDR3 DNA: TGTGCCAGCAGTGAATCCAGGGCCACCGGGGAGCTGTTTTTT
CDR3 protein: CASSESRATGELFF

D gene: TRBD2
clone size: .
J gene: TRBJ2-5
V gene: TRBV15
CDR3 length: 14
CDR3 DNA: TGTGCCACCAGCCCGACTAGCGGCCAAGAGACCCAGTACTTC
CDR3 protein: CATSPTSGQETQYF

D gene: .
clone size: few
J gene: TRBJ2-2
V gene: TRBV7-2
CDR3 length: 18
CDR3 DNA: TGTGCCAGCAGCTTAGAGGCCGCCAGGACTTTGAACACCGGGGAGCTGTTTTTT
CDR3 protein: CASSLEAARTLNTGELFF

D gene: TRBD2
clone size: .
J gene: TRBJ2-2
V gene: TRBV7-8
CDR3 length: 15
CDR3 DNA: TGTGCCAGCAGCATAGCGGGAGTTCATACCGGGGAGCTGTTTTTT
CDR3 protein: CASSIAGVHTGELFF

D gene: .
clone size: .
J gene: TRBJ1-4
V gene: TRBV19
CDR3 length: 15
CDR3 DNA: TGTGCCAGTAAAACGGCGGCGAAAATCGGGGAAAAACTGTTTTTT
CDR3 protein: CASKTAAKIGEKLFF

D gene: TRBD2
clone size: .
J gene: TRBJ2-1
V gene: TRBV7-6
CDR3 length: 21
CDR3 DNA: TGTGCCAGCAGCGTCAGGGGTAGACTAGCGGGGGGTTTTGGATCCTACAATGAGCAGTTCTTC
CDR3 protein: CASSVRGRLAGGFGSYNEQFF

D gene: .
clone size: .
J gene: TRBJ2-5
V gene: TRBV5-1
CDR3 length: 15
CDR3 DNA: TGCGCCAGCAGCATAGCGACACACCTCCAAGAGACCCAGTACTTC
CDR3 protein: CASSIATHLQETQYF

D gene: .
clone size: .
J gene: TRBJ2-3
V gene: TRBV18
CDR3 length: 15
CDR3 DNA: TGTGCCAGCTCACCATGGACAGCAAGCACAGATACGCAGTATTTT
CDR3 protein: CASSPWTASTDTQYF

D gene: TRBD1
clone size: .
J gene: TRBJ1-2
V gene: TRBV6-5
CDR3 length: 14
CDR3 DNA: TGTGCCAGCAGTCCCAGGGGGACACCCCCGACCTACACCTTC
CDR3 protein: CASSPRGTPPTYTF

D gene: .
clone size: .
J gene: TRBJ2-3
V gene: TRBV24-1
CDR3 length: 14
CDR3 DNA: TGTGCCACCAGTGGCGACAGAGGTACAGATACGCAGTATTTT
CDR3 protein: CATSGDRGTDTQYF

D gene: TRBD1
clone size: .
J gene: TRBJ2-3
V gene: TRBV11-2
CDR3 length: 13
CDR3 DNA: TGTGCCAGCACAAAAGGGGGCCCGGCCACGCAGTATTTT
CDR3 protein: CASTKGGPATQYF

D gene: TRBD1
clone size: .
J gene: TRBJ1-1
V gene: TRBV5-4
CDR3 length: 14
CDR3 DNA: TGTGCCACCAATTGGAAGGGGGCATACACTGAAGCTTTCTTT
CDR3 protein: CATNWKGAYTEAFF

D gene: TRBD1
clone size: .
J gene: TRBJ1-4
V gene: TRBV6-5
CDR3 length: 16
CDR3 DNA: TGTGCCAGCAGTTACTCCCCGACAGGGGCTAATGAAAAACTGTTTTTT
CDR3 protein: CASSYSPTGANEKLFF

D gene: .
clone size: .
J gene: TRBJ2-7
V gene: TRBV7-2
CDR3 length: 14
CDR3 DNA: TGTGCCAGCAGCTTTGGCGGGAATAGTTACGAGCAGTACTTC
CDR3 protein: CASSFGGNSYEQYF

D gene: .
clone size: .
J gene: TRBJ1-1
V gene: TRBV29-1
CDR3 length: 13
CDR3 DNA: TGCAGCGTTGAAGGACAGATGAACACTGAAGCTTTCTTT
CDR3 protein: CSVEGQMNTEAFF

D gene: .
clone size: .
J gene: TRBJ2-5
V gene: TRBV9
CDR3 length: 13
CDR3 DNA: TGTGCCAGCAGCGTAGCGGACCAAGAGACCCAGTACTTC
CDR3 protein: CASSVADQETQYF

D gene: TRBD2
clone size: .
J gene: TRBJ2-5
V gene: TRBV20-1
CDR3 length: 16
CDR3 DNA: TGCAGTGCTAGTCCCCCAAGCGGGGGGGCCGTTGAGACCCAGTACTTC
CDR3 protein: CSASPPSGGAVETQYF

D gene: .
clone size: .
J gene: TRBJ2-3
V gene: TRBV7-2
CDR3 length: 14
CDR3 DNA: TGTGCCAGCAGCTTGTCCCAGCGTGCAGATACGCAGTATTTT
CDR3 protein: CASSLSQRADTQYF

D gene: .
clone size: .
J gene: TRBJ2-7
V gene: TRBV29-1
CDR3 length: 11
CDR3 DNA: TGCAGCGTTGTTTCTACCTACGAGCAGTACTTC
CDR3 protein: CSVVSTYEQYF

D gene: TRBD2
clone size: .
J gene: TRBJ2-1
V gene: TRBV19
CDR3 length: 15
CDR3 DNA: TGTGCCAGTAGTTTTGGACTAGCGACCTACAATGAGCAGTTCTTC
CDR3 protein: CASSFGLATYNEQFF

D gene: TRBD1
clone size: .
J gene: TRBJ2-1
V gene: TRBV30
CDR3 length: 16
CDR3 DNA: TGTGCCTGGAGTCCCTCGGGACAGCCCCTTTACAATGAGCAGTTCTTC
CDR3 protein: CAWSPSGQPLYNEQFF

D gene: TRBD2
clone size: .
J gene: TRBJ2-2
V gene: TRBV5-5
CDR3 length: 15
CDR3 DNA: TGTGCCAGCAGCTTGGCGGGGGGGAACACCGGGGAGCTGTTTTTT
CDR3 protein: CASSLAGGNTGELFF

D gene: TRBD2
clone size: .
J gene: TRBJ2-1
V gene: TRBV11-3
CDR3 length: 16
CDR3 DNA: TGTGCCAGCAGCTCTAAGACTAGCGGGGGGCCCAATGAGCAGTTCTTC
CDR3 protein: CASSSKTSGGPNEQFF

D gene: TRBD1
clone size: .
J gene: TRBJ1-4
V gene: TRBV2
CDR3 length: 14
CDR3 DNA: TGTGCCAGCAAAAAAGGGACAGCCAATGAAAAACTGTTTTTT
CDR3 protein: CASKKGTANEKLFF

D gene: TRBD1
clone size: .
J gene: TRBJ1-3
V gene: TRBV18
CDR3 length: 17
CDR3 DNA: TGTGCCAGCTCATCGAAGACAGGGAATTTGGCTGGAAACACCATATATTTT
CDR3 protein: CASSSKTGNLAGNTIYF

D gene: .
clone size: .
J gene: TRBJ2-5
V gene: TRBV10-3
CDR3 length: 11
CDR3 DNA: TGTGCCAGCGGAGGTCAAGAGACCCAGTACTTC
CDR3 protein: CASGGQETQYF

D gene: TRBD1
clone size: .
J gene: TRBJ1-5
V gene: TRBV19
CDR3 length: 18
CDR3 DNA: TGTGCCAGTAGTCCCGGACAGGGGGAAACGTTTAGCAATCAGCCCCAGCATTTT
CDR3 protein: CASSPGQGETFSNQPQHF

D gene: .
clone size: .
J gene: TRBJ2-4
V gene: TRBV5-1
CDR3 length: 16
CDR3 DNA: TGCGCCAGCAGCTCCGACTGGCGTGTGGCCAAAAACATTCAGTACTTC
CDR3 protein: CASSSDWRVAKNIQYF

D gene: TRBD2
clone size: .
J gene: TRBJ2-3
V gene: TRBV4-1
CDR3 length: 20
CDR3 DNA: TGCGCCAGCAGCCAAGAAGAGACTAGCGGGGGCCTCTCTACCACAGATACGCAGTATTTT
CDR3 protein: CASSQEETSGGLSTTDTQYF

D gene: .
clone size: .
J gene: TRBJ1-3
V gene: TRBV28
CDR3 length: 13
CDR3 DNA: TGTGCCAGCACCCAGTACTCTGGAAACACCATATATTTT
CDR3 protein: CASTQYSGNTIYF

D gene: .
clone size: few
J gene: TRBJ1-3
V gene: TRBV9
CDR3 length: 15
CDR3 DNA: TGTGCCAGCAGTGAGACAGAGAGCTCTGGAAACACCATATATTTT
CDR3 protein: CASSETESSGNTIYF

D gene: .
clone size: .
J gene: TRBJ1-1
V gene: TRBV4-2
CDR3 length: 13
CDR3 DNA: TGTGCCAGCAGCCTTACAGGGAACACTGAAGCTTTCTTT
CDR3 protein: CASSLTGNTEAFF

D gene: .
clone size: .
J gene: TRBJ2-5
V gene: TRBV5-3
CDR3 length: 11
CDR3 DNA: TGTGCCAGAAGTCATTCAGAGACCCAGTACTTC
CDR3 protein: CARSHSETQYF